Listed below are T cell receptor beta chains from one sample, sequenced in a study of identical twins. In TCRdb, the 5' RACE reads were re-called with MiXCR into one record per CDR3 protein. The data contain approximately 1.8 million distinct CDR3 sequences, around 29% of them singletons. Sequencing was done on a sample of cord blood. The receptor set was obtained from a newborn girl in good health. Each CDR3 is given with its conserved first and last residue. D genes are given only for firm matches. Clone size is not always given. Where it is, it says once, few, many or a class for expanded clones.

TRBD1	TRBJ1-1	TRBV12-3/TRBV12-4	.	CASSEQGVHTEAFF	TGTGCCAGCTCCGAACAGGGGGTGCACACTGAAGCTTTCTTT
.	TRBJ2-6	TRBV6-5	few	CASRPHSSGANVLTF	TGTGCCAGCAGACCCCATAGCTCTGGGGCCAACGTCCTGACTTTC
.	TRBJ2-1	TRBV9	.	CASSVGGGQLYNEQFF	TGTGCCAGCAGCGTAGGGGGCGGACAGCTTTACAATGAGCAGTTCTTC
.	TRBJ1-5	TRBV10-3	.	CAISSHGRDNQPQHF	TGTGCCATCAGTTCACATGGGAGGGACAATCAGCCCCAGCATTTT
.	TRBJ2-6	TRBV28	once	CASRRHGNGVLTF	TGTGCCAGCAGGCGGCACGGGAATGGCGTCCTGACTTTC
.	TRBJ1-2	TRBV4-1	few	CASSQLGNYGYTF	TGCGCCAGCAGCCAACTGGGGAACTATGGCTACACCTTC
.	TRBJ2-2	TRBV27	few	CATQTLRTVANTGELFF	TGTGCCACCCAAACCCTCAGGACGGTGGCGAACACCGGGGAGCTGTTTTTT
.	TRBJ2-7	TRBV12-5	.	CASGLVLGRFRGGRSYNEQYF	TGTGCTAGTGGTTTGGTATTAGGGAGGTTCAGAGGGGGACGCTCCTACAATGAGCAGTACTTC
.	TRBJ2-2	TRBV20-1	.	CSAFAPQYTGELFF	TGCAGTGCTTTCGCCCCACAGTACACCGGGGAGCTGTTTTTT
TRBD1	TRBJ1-2	TRBV9	.	CASSGTGGNYGYIF	TGTGCCAGCAGCGGGACAGGGGGTAACTATGGCTACATCTTC
TRBD2	TRBJ2-7	TRBV20-1	few	CSAIRPSGSHEQYF	TGCAGTGCTATACGCCCTAGCGGGAGTCACGAGCAGTACTTC
.	TRBJ2-7	TRBV20-1	many	CSAGGYEQYF	TGCAGTGCGGGGGGCTACGAGCAGTACTTC
.	TRBJ1-2	TRBV3-1	few	CASSQDFGNNYGYTF	TGTGCCAGCAGCCAAGATTTTGGGAACAACTATGGCTACACCTTC
TRBD1	TRBJ2-5	TRBV7-9	few	CASSFGTAQKETQYF	TGTGCCAGCAGCTTCGGGACAGCTCAGAAAGAGACCCAGTACTTC
.	TRBJ2-1	TRBV12-3/TRBV12-4	few	CASSERRQPYNEQFF	TGTGCCAGCAGTGAACGGAGACAACCCTACAATGAGCAGTTCTTC
.	TRBJ2-1	TRBV5-1	.	CASSLIIRNEQFF	TGCGCCAGCAGCTTAATCATTCGCAATGAGCAGTTCTTC
TRBD2	TRBJ2-1	TRBV10-3	.	CAISEPPSSGPYNEQFF	TGTGCCATCAGTGAGCCCCCATCTAGCGGCCCCTACAATGAGCAGTTCTTC
TRBD2	TRBJ2-1	TRBV5-1	.	CASSKGLAGSSYNEQFF	TGCGCCAGCAGCAAAGGACTAGCGGGGAGCTCCTACAATGAGCAGTTCTTC
TRBD2	TRBJ2-7	TRBV13	few	CASSSASGEYEQYF	TGTGCCAGCAGCTCGGCTAGCGGGGAGTACGAGCAGTACTTC
.	TRBJ1-5	TRBV30	.	CAWNRGLGNQPQHF	TGTGCCTGGAACCGAGGGTTGGGCAATCAGCCCCAGCATTTT
.	TRBJ1-5	TRBV4-1	.	CASSQRTEQPQHF	TGCGCCAGCAGCCAAAGAACGGAGCAGCCCCAGCATTTT
.	TRBJ2-1	TRBV20-1	once	CSAPRYPNEQFF	TGCAGTGCACCACGGTACCCCAATGAGCAGTTCTTC
TRBD2	TRBJ2-1	TRBV24-1	.	CATSDSPGLAGEDYNEQFF	TGTGCCACCAGTGACTCACCGGGACTAGCGGGAGAAGACTACAATGAGCAGTTCTTC
TRBD2	TRBJ2-5	TRBV13	few	CASRPYGTSRIETQYF	TGTGCCAGCAGACCCTACGGGACTAGCCGCATTGAGACCCAGTACTTC
.	TRBJ2-7	TRBV7-2	.	CASTELSYEQYF	TGTGCCAGCACCGAGTTGTCCTACGAGCAGTACTTC
.	TRBJ1-1	TRBV21-1	.	CASSLKPTEAFF	TGTGCCAGCAGCCTAAAGCCGACGGAAGCTTTCTTT
.	TRBJ2-3	TRBV7-2	few	CASSLRGATQNTQYF	TGTGCCAGCAGCTTACGTGGGGCTACACAAAATACGCAGTATTTT
.	TRBJ2-1	TRBV5-1	few	CASSLAGSYDEQFF	TGCGCCAGCAGCTTGGCAGGGTCCTACGATGAGCAGTTCTTC